The rows below give T cell receptor beta chains drawn from one sample of a study of lymphopenia after photon versus proton radiotherapy. TCRdb's table, derived via immunoSEQ multiplex PCR, lists solely in-frame clones and lacks some. The sample has 3,000 to 4,500 clones, roughly 70% seen once. Specimen: peripheral blood, collected from a patient treated with proton-based radiotherapy. These receptors all come from an older man with esophageal cancer. CDR3s include the opening cysteine and the closing phenylalanine or tryptophan. A D gene is named only where the DNA matches it firmly. The listing skips clone size in some rows; elsewhere it reads once, few, many or a size class.

>.|TRBJ1-3|TRBV9|.
TGTGCCAGCAGCTCCGGGACGTCTGGAAACACCATATATTTT
CASSSGTSGNTIYF
>TRBD1|TRBJ1-2|TRBV28|few
TGTGCCAGCAGCCCGGGACAGGCGGGAGGCTACACCTTC
CASSPGQAGGYTF
>.|TRBJ1-1|TRBV5-6|once
TGTGCCAGCAGCCCGGTCCTAACCACTGAAGCTTTCTTT
CASSPVLTTEAFF
>.|TRBJ2-1|TRBV5-1|once
TGCGCCAGCAGCCCTTACTACTCCAATGAGCAGTTCTTC
CASSPYYSNEQFF
>.|TRBJ1-5|TRBV10-3|.
TGTGCCATCAGTGAGTCTGGGCAGGTCAATCAGCCCCAGCATTTT
CAISESGQVNQPQHF
>TRBD2|TRBJ2-5|TRBV5-4|.
TGTGCCAGCAGCTTGAGGACTAGTGGGGAGACCCAGTACTTC
CASSLRTSGETQYF
>.|TRBJ2-5|TRBV7-2|.
TGTGCCAGCAGCAGCCGGGGGGCCCGGGAGACCCAGTACTTC
CASSSRGARETQYF
>.|TRBJ2-7|TRBV5-4|.
TGTGCCAGCAGCGTAGCTCTCGGGATTACCTACGAGCAGTACTTC
CASSVALGITYEQYF
>.|TRBJ2-3|TRBV5-1|.
TGCGCCAGCAGCTTGAGAGCGAGTGGGAGGACAGATACGCAGTATTTT
CASSLRASGRTDTQYF
>TRBD2|TRBJ2-3|TRBV11-3|.
TGTGCCAGCAGACGAGCTAGCGGGGTGTCGACAGATACGCAGTATTTT
CASRRASGVSTDTQYF
>.|TRBJ1-3|TRBV6-5|.
TGTGCCAGCAGGGAATTCTCTGGAAACACCATATATTTT
CASREFSGNTIYF
>TRBD2|TRBJ2-1|TRBV5-5|once
TGTGCCAGCAGCTTGAGGTTAGCGGGAGGGCACTACAATGAGCAGTTCTTC
CASSLRLAGGHYNEQFF
>.|TRBJ1-5|TRBV6-5|.
TGTGCCAGCAGTACTAGGGGCTATCAGCCCCAGCATTTT
CASSTRGYQPQHF
>TRBD2|TRBJ2-5|TRBV7-9|.
TGTGCCAGCAGCCACCCCCAGGGGCAGCGGGGGGCCTCGTACTTC
CASSHPQGQRGASYF
>TRBD2|TRBJ2-7|TRBV30|.
TGTGCCTGGACCCGACAGCGGGGGCCCCACCCCTACGAGCAGTACTTC
CAWTRQRGPHPYEQYF
>.|TRBJ1-1|TRBV5-4|medium-sized
TGTGCCAGCAACCCCGGAAGGGTCCCGAATGAAGCTTTCTTT
CASNPGRVPNEAFF